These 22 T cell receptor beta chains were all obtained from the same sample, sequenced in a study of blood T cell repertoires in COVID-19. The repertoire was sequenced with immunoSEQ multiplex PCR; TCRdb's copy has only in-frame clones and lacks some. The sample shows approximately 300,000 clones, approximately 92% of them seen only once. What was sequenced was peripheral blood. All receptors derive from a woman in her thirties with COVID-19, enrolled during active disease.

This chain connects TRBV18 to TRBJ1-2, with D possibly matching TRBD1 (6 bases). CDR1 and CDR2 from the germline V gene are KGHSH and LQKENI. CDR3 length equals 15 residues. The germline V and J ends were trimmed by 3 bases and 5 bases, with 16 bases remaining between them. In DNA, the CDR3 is TGTGCCAGCTCACCCGTTACCGGGACAAGTTATGGCTACACCTTC. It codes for CASSPVTGTSYGYTF.

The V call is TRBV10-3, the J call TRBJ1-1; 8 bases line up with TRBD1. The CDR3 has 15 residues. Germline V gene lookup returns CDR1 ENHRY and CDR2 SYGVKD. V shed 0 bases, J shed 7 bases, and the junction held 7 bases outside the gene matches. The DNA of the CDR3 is TGTGCCATCAGTGAGTCCGGACAGGGCGCGCGTGAAGCTTTCTTT. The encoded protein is CAISESGQGAREAFF.

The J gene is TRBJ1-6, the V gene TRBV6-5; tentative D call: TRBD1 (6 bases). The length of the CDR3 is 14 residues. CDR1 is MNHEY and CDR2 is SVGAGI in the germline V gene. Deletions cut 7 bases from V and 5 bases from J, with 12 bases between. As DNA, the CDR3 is TGTGCCAGCAAGCGGAACAGGGATAATTCACCCCTCCACTTT. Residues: CASKRNRDNSPLHF.

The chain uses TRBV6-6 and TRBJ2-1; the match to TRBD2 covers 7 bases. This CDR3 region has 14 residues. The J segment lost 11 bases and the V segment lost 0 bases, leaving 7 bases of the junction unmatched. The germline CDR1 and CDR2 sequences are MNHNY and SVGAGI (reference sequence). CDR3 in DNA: TGTGCCAGCAGTTACTCGCGGGAGTACGCTCAGCAGTTCTTC. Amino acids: CASSYSREYAQQFF.

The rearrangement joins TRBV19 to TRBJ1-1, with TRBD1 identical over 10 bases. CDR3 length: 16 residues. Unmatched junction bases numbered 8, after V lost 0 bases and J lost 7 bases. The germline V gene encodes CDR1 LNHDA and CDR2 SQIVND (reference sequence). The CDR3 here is CASSIDGTGVLDEAFF. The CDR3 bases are TGTGCCAGTAGTATAGATGGGACAGGGGTACTTGATGAAGCTTTCTTT. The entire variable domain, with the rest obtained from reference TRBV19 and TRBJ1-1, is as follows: DGGITQSPKYLFRKEGQNVTLSCEQNLNHDAMYWYRQDPGQGLRLIYYSQIVNDFQKGDIAEGYSVSREKKESFPLTVTSAQKNPTAFYLCASSIDGTGVLDEAFFGQGTRLTVV.

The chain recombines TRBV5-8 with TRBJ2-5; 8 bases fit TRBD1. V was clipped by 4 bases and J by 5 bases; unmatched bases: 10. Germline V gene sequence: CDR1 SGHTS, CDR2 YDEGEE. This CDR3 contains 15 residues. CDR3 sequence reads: CASSRLDRVKETQYF. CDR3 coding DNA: TGTGCCAGCAGCCGTTTGGACAGGGTCAAGGAGACCCAGTACTTC.

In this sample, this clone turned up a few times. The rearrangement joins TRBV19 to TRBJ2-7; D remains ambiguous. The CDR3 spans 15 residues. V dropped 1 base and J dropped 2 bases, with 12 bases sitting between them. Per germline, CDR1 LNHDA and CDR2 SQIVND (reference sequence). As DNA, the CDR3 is TGTGCCAGTAGTATAGGGGCCACGCCGACCTACGAGCAGTACTTC. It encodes CASSIGATPTYEQYF.

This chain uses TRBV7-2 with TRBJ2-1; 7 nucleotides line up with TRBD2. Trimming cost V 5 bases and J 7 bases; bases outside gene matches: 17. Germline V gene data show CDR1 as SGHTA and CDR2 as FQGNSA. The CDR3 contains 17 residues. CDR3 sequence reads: CASSRVRGAGRGNEQFF. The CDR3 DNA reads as TGTGCCAGCAGCCGTGTGAGGGGAGCGGGAAGGGGAAATGAGCAGTTCTTC.

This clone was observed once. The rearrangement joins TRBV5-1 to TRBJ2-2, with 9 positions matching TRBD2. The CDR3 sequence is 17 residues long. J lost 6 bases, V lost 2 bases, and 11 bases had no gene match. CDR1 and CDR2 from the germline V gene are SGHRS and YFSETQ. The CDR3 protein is CASSLTLAGRRAGELFF. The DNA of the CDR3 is TGCGCCAGCAGCTTAACCCTAGCGGGGAGGAGGGCCGGGGAGCTGTTTTTT.

CDR3 protein: CAWRGQGASTEAFF. The CDR3 nucleotides are TGTGCCTGGAGGGGACAGGGGGCCAGCACTGAAGCTTTCTTT. The chain uses TRBV30 and TRBJ1-1; TRBD1 agrees at 12 bases. In germline, CDR1 is GTSNPN, CDR2 SVGIG (reference sequence). Trimming cost V 3 bases and J 4 bases; bases outside gene matches: 3. The CDR3 is 14 residues long.

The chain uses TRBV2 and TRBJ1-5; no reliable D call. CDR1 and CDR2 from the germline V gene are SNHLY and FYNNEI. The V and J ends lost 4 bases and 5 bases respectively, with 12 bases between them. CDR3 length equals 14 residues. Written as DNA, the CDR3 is TGTGCCAGCAGTGTACGGATGGGAGATCAGCCCCAGCATTTT. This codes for CASSVRMGDQPQHF.

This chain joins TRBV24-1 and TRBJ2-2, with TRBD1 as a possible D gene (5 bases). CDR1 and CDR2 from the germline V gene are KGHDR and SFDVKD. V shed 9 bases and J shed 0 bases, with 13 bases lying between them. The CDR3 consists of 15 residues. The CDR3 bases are TGTGCCACCTCGCGATGGGGCGCGAACACCGGGGAGCTGTTTTTT. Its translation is CATSRWGANTGELFF.

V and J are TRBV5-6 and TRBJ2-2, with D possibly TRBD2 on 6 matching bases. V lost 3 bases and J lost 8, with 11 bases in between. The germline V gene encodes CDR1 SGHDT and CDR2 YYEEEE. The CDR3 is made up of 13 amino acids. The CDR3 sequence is CASSYPRGGELFF. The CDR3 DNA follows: TGTGCCAGCAGCTATCCGCGGGGTGGGGAGCTGTTTTTT.

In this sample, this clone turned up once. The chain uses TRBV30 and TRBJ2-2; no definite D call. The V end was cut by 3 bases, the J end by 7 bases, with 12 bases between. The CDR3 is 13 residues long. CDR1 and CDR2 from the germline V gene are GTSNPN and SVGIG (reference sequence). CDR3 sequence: CAWSETNGGELFF. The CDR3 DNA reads TGTGCCTGGAGCGAGACAAACGGCGGGGAGCTGTTTTTT.

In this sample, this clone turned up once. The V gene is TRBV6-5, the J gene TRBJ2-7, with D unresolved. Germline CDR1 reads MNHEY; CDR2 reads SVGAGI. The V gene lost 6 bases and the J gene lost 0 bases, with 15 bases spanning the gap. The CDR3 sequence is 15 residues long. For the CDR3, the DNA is TGTGCCAGCAGAGTAACTACTGTGGGCTCCTACGAGCAGTACTTC. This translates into CASRVTTVGSYEQYF.

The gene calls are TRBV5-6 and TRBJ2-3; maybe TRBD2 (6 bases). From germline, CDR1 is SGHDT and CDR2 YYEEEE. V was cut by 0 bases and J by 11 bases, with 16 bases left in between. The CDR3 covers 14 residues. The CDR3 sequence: CASSLALAHREQYF. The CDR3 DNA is TGTGCCAGCAGCTTGGCGCTAGCGCACCGGGAGCAGTATTTT.

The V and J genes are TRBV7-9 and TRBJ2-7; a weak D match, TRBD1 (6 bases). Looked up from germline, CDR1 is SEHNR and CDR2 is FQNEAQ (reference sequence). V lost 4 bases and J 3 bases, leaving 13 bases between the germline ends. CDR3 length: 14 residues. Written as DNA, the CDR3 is TGTGCCAGCAGCTCCGGAGGACAGTACTACGAGCAGTACTTC. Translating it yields CASSSGGQYYEQYF.

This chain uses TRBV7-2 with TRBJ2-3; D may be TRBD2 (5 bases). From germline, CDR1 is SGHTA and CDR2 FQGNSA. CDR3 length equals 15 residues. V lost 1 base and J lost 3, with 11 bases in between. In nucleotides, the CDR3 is TGTGCCAGCAGCTTAGATGGGAGAGCGACAGATACGCAGTATTTT. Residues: CASSLDGRATDTQYF.

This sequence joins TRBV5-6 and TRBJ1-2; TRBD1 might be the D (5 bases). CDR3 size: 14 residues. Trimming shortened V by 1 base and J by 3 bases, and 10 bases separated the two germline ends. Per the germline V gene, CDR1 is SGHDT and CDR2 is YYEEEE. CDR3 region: CASSLRPRDYGYTF. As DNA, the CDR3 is TGTGCCAGCAGCTTGCGGCCCAGGGACTATGGCTACACCTTC.

CDR3 bases: TGCGCCAGCATCAGCGGGAGGGGGATCACAGATACGCAGTATTTT. Its translation is CASISGRGITDTQYF. The chain employs TRBV10-2 and TRBJ2-3, with TRBD2 identical over 10 bases. J was trimmed by 2 bases and V by 7 bases; bases with no gene match: 6. Germline CDR1 and CDR2: WSHSY and SAAADI. This CDR3 comprises 15 residues.

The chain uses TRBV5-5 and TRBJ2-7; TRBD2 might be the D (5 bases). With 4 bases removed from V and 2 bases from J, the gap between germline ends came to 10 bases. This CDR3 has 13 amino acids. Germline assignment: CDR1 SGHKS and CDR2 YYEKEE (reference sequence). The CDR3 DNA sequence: TGTGCCAGCAGCCCGGGGATTCCCTACGAGCAGTACTTC. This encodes CASSPGIPYEQYF.

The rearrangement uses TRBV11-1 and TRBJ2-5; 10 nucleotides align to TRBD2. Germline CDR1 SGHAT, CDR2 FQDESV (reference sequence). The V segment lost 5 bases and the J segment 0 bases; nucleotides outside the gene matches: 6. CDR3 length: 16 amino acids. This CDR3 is CASSLGLAGDQETQYF. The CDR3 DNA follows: TGTGCCAGCAGCCTCGGCCTAGCGGGGGACCAAGAGACCCAGTACTTC.